Listed here is a single T cell receptor beta chain. This receptor's antigen is unknown. No qualities accompany the bases; no much larger clone lies one base away. TCRbeta CDR3 regions were amplified from genomic DNA using the immunoSEQ Assay, a bias-controlled multiplex PCR. From the authors' description of their analysis: The number of nucleated cells in each sample was estimated from the amplification of reference gene primers within the assay. Sequence reads were collapsed and filtered to measure the absolute abundance of every unique TCRbeta CDR3 rearrangement. For each sample, productive Simpson clonality was calculated by taking the square root of Simpson's diversity index across productive rearrangements. In TCRdb, the immuneACCESS table is reduced to in-frame sequences with V and J assigned. These tables do not hold every clone; where another copy was compared, an unresolved V gene accounts for under half, and the others remain unexplained. That table supplies the V and J calls and clone size; D and trimming were determined from the DNA. Within this sample are approximately 65,000 clones, with 86% of them counted one time only. The ten largest clones represent 3.5% to 4.5% of the sample.

Each collaborating institution followed its own protocols to collect whole blood in K2EDTA tubes. For TCRbeta analysis, collaborators shipped samples as frozen whole blood, isolated PBMCs, or DNA extracted from either of those sample types. Via the germline V gene, CDR1 is SGHTS and CDR2 YDEGEE. For this chain, trimming is 0 bases at the V end and 6 bases at the J end, and the number of junction bases without a gene match is 2. Its CDR3 holds 13 amino acids, cysteine through phenylalanine. The retained sequence is limited to the CDR3, 39 bases, with the frame set at the first base. This specimen belongs to a study of blood T cell repertoires in COVID-19 (dated by TCRdb to about 2020). As for the study more broadly: Samples covering the acute and convalescent phases of COVID-19 were provided by collaborators in the United States, Italy and Spain. A de-identified subject ID, COVID-19 status, age in years and sex were almost always included in the sample metadata. Deeply sampled blood TCRbeta repertoires from subjects exposed to, actively infected with, or recovered from COVID-19 were included in the dataset. The material from the prospective study consisted of cDNA or gDNA derived from T cells, B-cell-depleted T cells, or PBMCs. The repertoires were released in a freely available public database meant as a resource for research on the immune response to SARS-CoV-2. The samples were drawn from the first 160 participants of the ongoing ImmuneRACE study and from under 1,500 subjects provided by 6 global collaborators. Where available, HLA class I and class II types were obtained from metadata supplied by the sample provider rather than from assay-based typing.

Overall study outcomes, separate from this receptor: The amount of clinical and demographic metadata varied by source and participant and was provided uncurated.

The receptor chain draws on TRBV5-8 and TRBJ1-2, and TRBD1 matches 7 of the central bases. The sample taken for sequencing was peripheral blood. The origin of this receptor is a man over 45 with acute or convalescent COVID-19. The CDR3 reads as follows: CASSLGQGHGYTF. The DNA sequence reads TGTGCCAGCAGCTTGGGACAGGGTCATGGCTACACCTTC.